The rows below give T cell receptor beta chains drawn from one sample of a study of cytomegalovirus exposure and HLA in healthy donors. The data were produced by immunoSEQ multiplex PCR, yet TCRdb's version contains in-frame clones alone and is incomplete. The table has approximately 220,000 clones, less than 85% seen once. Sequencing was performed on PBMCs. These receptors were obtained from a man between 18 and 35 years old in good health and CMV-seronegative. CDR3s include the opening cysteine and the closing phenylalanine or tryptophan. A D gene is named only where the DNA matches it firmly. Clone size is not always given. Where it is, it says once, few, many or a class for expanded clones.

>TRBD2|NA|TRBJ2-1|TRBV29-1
CSVEGLAVSYNEQFF
TGCAGCGTTGAGGGACTAGCGGTCTCCTACAATGAGCAGTTCTTC
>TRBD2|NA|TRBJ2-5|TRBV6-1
CASSGGLAGKETQYF
TGTGCCAGCAGTGGGGGACTAGCGGGGAAAGAGACCCAGTACTTC
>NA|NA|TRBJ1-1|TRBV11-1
CASSLGAVNTEAFF
TGTGCCAGCAGCTTAGGAGCCGTCAACACTGAAGCTTTCTTT
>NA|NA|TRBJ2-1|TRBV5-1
CASSLGAGLIYNEQFF
TGCGCCAGCAGCTTGGGGGCGGGACTCATCTACAATGAGCAGTTCTTC
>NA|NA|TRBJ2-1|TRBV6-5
CASSYSRVANNEQFF
TGTGCCAGCAGTTACTCACGGGTGGCGAACAATGAGCAGTTCTTC
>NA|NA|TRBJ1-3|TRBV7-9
CASSKQGSGNTIYF
TGTGCCAGCAGCAAACAGGGCTCTGGAAACACCATATATTTT
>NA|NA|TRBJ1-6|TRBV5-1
CASSLVAGPSPLHF
TGCGCCAGCAGCTTGGTGGCAGGGCCCTCACCCCTCCACTTT
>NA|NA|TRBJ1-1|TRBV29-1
CSVEEARTEAFF
TGCAGCGTTGAGGAGGCCAGAACTGAAGCTTTCTTT
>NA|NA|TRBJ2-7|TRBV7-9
CASSFGVSYEQYF
TGTGCCAGCAGCTTCGGGGTATCCTACGAGCAGTACTTC
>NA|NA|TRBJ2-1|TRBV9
CASSARDTDYNEQFF
TGTGCCAGCAGCGCCAGGGACACCGACTACAATGAGCAGTTCTTC
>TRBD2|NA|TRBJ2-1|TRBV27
CASSSTPLAGVYNEQFF
TGTGCCAGCAGTTCAACACCACTAGCGGGAGTTTACAATGAGCAGTTCTTC
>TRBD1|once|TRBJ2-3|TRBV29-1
CSVPRGRDRGNTQYF
TGCAGCGTTCCCAGGGGGCGGGATAGAGGGAATACGCAGTATTTT
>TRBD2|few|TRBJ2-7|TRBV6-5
CASSYSTSGSYEQYF
TGTGCCAGCAGTTACTCGACTAGCGGGAGTTACGAGCAGTACTTC
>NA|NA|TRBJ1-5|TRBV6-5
CASSYTTSVQPQHF
TGTGCCAGCAGTTACACTACTTCAGTTCAGCCCCAGCATTTT
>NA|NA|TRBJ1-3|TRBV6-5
CATSIAATGNTIYF
TGTGCCACCTCCATAGCGGCAACTGGAAACACCATATATTTT
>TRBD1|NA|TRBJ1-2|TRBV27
CASSLLGQGGDNYGYTF
TGTGCCAGCAGTTTATTGGGACAGGGGGGGGATAACTATGGCTACACCTTC
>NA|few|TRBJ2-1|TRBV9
CASSLEGEQFF
TGTGCCAGCAGCTTGGAGGGGGAGCAGTTCTTC
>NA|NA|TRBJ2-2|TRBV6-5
CASSYSSPNTGELFF
TGTGCCAGCAGTTACTCTAGCCCGAACACCGGGGAGCTGTTTTTT
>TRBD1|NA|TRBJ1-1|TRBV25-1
CASRPAGQGNTEAFF
TGTGCCAGCAGGCCTGCGGGACAGGGGAACACTGAAGCTTTCTTT
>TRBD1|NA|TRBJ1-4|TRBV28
CASSLTQQGTTNEKLFF
TGTGCCAGCAGTTTAACGCAACAGGGGACAACTAATGAAAAACTGTTTTTT
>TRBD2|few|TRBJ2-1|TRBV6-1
CASSEPTRTSGRYNEQFF
TGTGCCAGCAGTGAACCCACCCGGACTAGCGGGAGATACAATGAGCAGTTCTTC
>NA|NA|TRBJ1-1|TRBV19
CASSIRGGDTEAFF
TGTGCCAGTAGTATTCGGGGCGGGGACACTGAAGCTTTCTTT
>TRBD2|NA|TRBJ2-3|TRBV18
CASSHLTSEATDTQYF
TGTGCCAGCTCCCACTTGACTAGCGAAGCCACAGATACGCAGTATTTT
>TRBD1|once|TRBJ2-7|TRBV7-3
CASSPGTEYNEQYF
TGTGCCAGCAGCCCCGGGACAGAATATAACGAGCAGTACTTC
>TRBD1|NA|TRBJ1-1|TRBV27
CASSMRTGGGQLKAFF
TGTGCCAGCAGTATGAGGACAGGGGGCGGACAACTCAAAGCTTTCTTT
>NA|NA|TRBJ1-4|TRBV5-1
CASSSVPGEEKLFF
TGCGCCAGCAGCTCCGTGCCGGGGGAAGAAAAACTGTTTTTT
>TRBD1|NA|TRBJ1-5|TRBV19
CASRDRNNQPQHF
TGTGCCAGTAGGGACAGGAATAATCAGCCCCAGCATTTT
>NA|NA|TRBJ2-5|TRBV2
CASIPGEVETQYF
TGTGCCAGCATTCCAGGGGAAGTTGAGACCCAGTACTTC
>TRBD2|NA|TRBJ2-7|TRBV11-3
CASSPGLAGGGEQYF
TGTGCCAGCAGCCCCGGACTAGCGGGAGGGGGCGAGCAGTACTTC
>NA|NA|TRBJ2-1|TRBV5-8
CASSTDSFSYNEQFF
TGTGCCAGCAGCACGGACAGTTTCTCCTACAATGAGCAGTTCTTC
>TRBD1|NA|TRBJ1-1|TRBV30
CAWSSADRADTEAFF
TGTGCCTGGAGTTCCGCGGACAGGGCCGACACTGAAGCTTTCTTT